This T cell receptor (beta chain) emerged from a study of spatial heterogeneity in lung cancer. This clonotype was seen a few times. Via MiXCR, TCRdb re-called the 5' RACE reads, giving one row per CDR3 protein. The table includes 110,000 or so distinct CDR3 sequences, 11% detected once. Time point: blood at routine non-recurrence follow-up after resection. Germline-derived CDR1 and CDR2 are LGHNA and YNFKEQ. The CDR3 covers 14 residues. J lost 6 bases, V lost 4 bases, and 5 bases had no gene match. The source material was PBMCs, sampled at follow-up. This chain uses TRBV4-2 with TRBJ2-7; 11 bases agree with TRBD2. The receptor comes from a female donor with early-stage non-small cell lung cancer. The CDR3 DNA is TGTGCCAGCAGCCTTAGCGGGAGGGCCCGCGAGCAGTACTTC. Translation: CASSLSGRAREQYF.